This T cell receptor beta chain is drawn from a study of human T cells and chemical hapten exposure. Time point defined: patch test 2, 6 weeks after DPC sensitization. Treatment described: therapeutic diphenylcyclopropenone sensitization with weekly scalp DPC. TCRdb re-called the RACE reads with MiXCR, one entry per CDR3 protein. The sample lists 330,000 or so distinct CDR3 sequences, about 6.9% occurring once. The CDR3 has 12 residues. V was trimmed by 2 bases and J by 9 bases, leaving 8 bases between them. Germline-derived CDR1 and CDR2 are MNHEY and SVGAGI. The chain joins TRBV6-5 to TRBJ2-1, with D maybe TRBD2 (6 bases). The source is a woman younger than 30 with alopecia areata. Some clones in this sample may be carry-over from other donors' samples. The sequencing used whole blood, collected in connection with sensitization to the hapten diphenylcyclopropenone (DPC). This CDR3 reads CASSYHGGEQFF. CDR3 nucleotide sequence: TGTGCCAGCAGTTACCACGGGGGTGAGCAGTTCTTC.